A single T cell receptor (beta chain) is shown here with its context. The target antigen is unknown. The CDR3 extends over 15 amino acids. Germline V gene lookup returns CDR1 SGHTA and CDR2 FQGNSA. V lost 7 bases and J 1 base, leaving 15 bases between the germline ends. This entry is derived from a study of CD8 T cells in ankylosing spondylitis. TCRdb re-called the 5' RACE reads with MiXCR, one entry per CDR3 protein. Altogether 390,000 or so distinct CDR3 sequences are present, about a fifth being singletons, with the ten largest covering 16%. General study findings and limits: Existing reports had already noted some motif variants in reactive arthritis synovial fluid and blood. Clones linked with disease were CD8+ and fairly uncommon in the peripheral blood. Significant enrichment of disease-linked clones was reported in matched ankylosing spondylitis synovial fluid. Characteristic of ankylosing spondylitis blood, it appeared, was a TCR beta motif comprising about eight highly homologous variants.

Sequencing used blood, either unsorted or a sorted T cell fraction (not recorded which). The rearrangement links TRBV7-2 to TRBJ2-3; D unclear. The receptor was derived from a male donor with ankylosing spondylitis. The CDR3 spells CASTPHRMGTDTQYF. In DNA form, the CDR3 reads TGTGCCAGCACTCCCCATCGGATGGGCACAGATACGCAGTATTTT.